Shown below are 17 T cell receptor beta chains from a single sample sequenced in a study of T cell changes during pregnancy in multiple sclerosis (dated by TCRdb to the late 2010s). The method was the immunoSEQ multiplex PCR assay. What TCRdb holds here is the immuneACCESS table cut down to in-frame rearrangements. Part of the clones is not present; checked against another copy, under half of the missing clones reflect an unresolved V gene, and the others are unexplained. The sample has under 90,000 clones on record, around 94% of them singletons. Roughly 0.93% of the sample is in the top ten clones. The specimen was peripheral blood, collected in the second trimester of pregnancy. The receptor set was obtained from a female donor in good health, enrolled as a control in a pregnancy study.

This chain links TRBV2 with TRBJ1-2; the D gene is possibly TRBD1 (6 bases). Germline-derived CDR1 and CDR2 are SNHLY and FYNNEI. The CDR3 is 14 residues long. V dropped 6 bases and J dropped 5 bases, with 16 bases sitting between them. CDR3 sequence reads: CASRGSKGGYGYTF. The CDR3 DNA is TGTGCCAGCAGGGGAAGCAAGGGGGGGTATGGCTACACCTTC.

This clone was counted a few times. The gene calls are TRBV2 and TRBJ2-1; 7 bases fit TRBD2. This CDR3 has 13 amino acids. V trimming: 6 bases; J trimming: 10 bases; junction bases outside the gene matches: 9. Per the germline V gene, CDR1 is SNHLY and CDR2 is FYNNEI. In nucleotides, the CDR3 is TGTGCCAGCAGCTGGACTAGGTCGAAAGAGCAGTTCTTC. Protein: CASSWTRSKEQFF.

V gene TRBV7-2 combines with J gene TRBJ1-2, with 8 positions matching TRBD1. The CDR3 totals 17 residues. The junction had 11 bases not matched to a gene; V was cut back by 2 bases and J by 3 bases. Germline values: CDR1 SGHTA, CDR2 FQGNSA. The CDR3 spells CASSLIFVQGADYGYTF. The CDR3 bases are TGTGCCAGCAGCTTAATATTTGTTCAGGGGGCAGACTATGGCTACACCTTC.

CDR3: CASSSTGVHEQYF. The DNA of the CDR3 is TGTGCCAGCAGCTCCACAGGGGTACACGAGCAGTACTTC. This chain links TRBV5-4 with TRBJ2-7; the match to TRBD1 covers 7 bases. The V gene's germline CDR1 is SGHNT and CDR2 YYREEE (reference sequence). V was pared by 3 bases and J by 5 bases, with 5 bases of the junction left unmatched. The CDR3 runs 13 residues. The whole variable domain, filled in from reference TRBV5-4 and TRBJ2-7, reads ETGVTQSPTHLIKTRGQQVTLRCSSQSGHNTVSWYQQALGQGPQFIFQYYREEENGRGNFPPRFSGLQFPNYSSELNVNALELDDSALYLCASSSTGVHEQYFGPGTRLTVT.

The CDR3 region has the DNA TGCGCCAGCAGCTTCGGGACAGGGGAGTACAATGAGCAGTTCTTC. Its translation: CASSFGTGEYNEQFF. The chain has TRBV5-1 and TRBJ2-1; 10 bases agree with TRBD1. The germline gives CDR1 SGHRS, CDR2 YFSETQ. After removal of 2 bases from V and 4 bases from J, the junction contained 3 bases not matched to a gene. There are 15 residues in the CDR3.

The chain has TRBV19 and TRBJ1-4; D is ambiguous. The CDR3 has 13 amino acids. V lost 3 bases, J lost 7 bases, and 9 bases lay in between. The germline V gene has CDR1 LNHDA and CDR2 SQIVND (reference sequence). This chain's CDR3 is CASSIGVSEKLFF. The DNA of the CDR3 is TGTGCCAGTAGTATCGGGGTCTCTGAAAAACTGTTTTTT.

The rearrangement joins TRBV6-1 to TRBJ1-5, with D possibly matching TRBD1 (5 bases). The V end lost 7 bases, the J end lost 2 bases, and 15 bases lay between the germline ends. The CDR3 is made up of 15 amino acids. Germline loops: CDR1 MNHNS, CDR2 SASEGT. The CDR3 spells CASTRGGGGNQPQHF. Written as DNA, the CDR3 is TGTGCCAGCACCCGCGGGGGAGGAGGCAATCAGCCCCAGCATTTT.

Remarks on this clone: The junction departs from the called germline gene at one end, perhaps through a read error. The chain has TRBV28 and TRBJ2-7; 12 bases are a match to TRBD2. Germline V gene data show CDR1 as MDHEN and CDR2 as SYDVKM. This CDR3 spans 14 amino acids. The CDR3 DNA sequence: TGTGCCAGCAGTACTCAGCTAGCGGGAGGGGGGCGGAACTTC. It yields the protein CASSTQLAGGGRNF. Variable domain in full (rest from reference TRBV28 and TRBJ2-7): DVKVTQSSRYLVKRTGEKVFLECVQDMDHENMFWYRQDPGLGLRLIYFSYDVKMKEKGDIPEGYSVSREKKERFSLILESASTNQTSMYLCASSTQLAGGGRNFGPGTRLTVT.

This clone has just one count. The chain combines TRBV29-1 with TRBJ2-5; TRBD2 agrees at 12 bases. The CDR3 length is 12 residues. The V gene's germline CDR1 is SQVTM and CDR2 ANQGSEA. V was clipped by 7 bases and J by 5 bases; unmatched bases: 2. CDR3 in amino acids: CSGTSGIETQYF. The CDR3 bases are TGCAGCGGGACTAGCGGGATTGAGACCCAGTACTTC. Combining the CDR3 with reference TRBV29-1 and TRBJ2-5 gives the whole variable domain SAVISQKPSRDICQRGTSLTIQCQVDSQVTMMFWYRQQPGQSLTLIATANQGSEATYESGFVIDKFPISRPNLTFSTLTVSNMSPEDSSIYLCSGTSGIETQYFGPGTRLLVL.

The V and J genes are TRBV7-2 and TRBJ1-2; 7 nucleotides agree with TRBD1. Germline-derived CDR1 and CDR2 are SGHTA and FQGNSA. The CDR3 has 13 residues. V was clipped by 3 bases and J by 8 bases; unmatched bases: 6. DNA of the CDR3: TGTGCCAGCAGCTTCAGGGGGAAAGAAGGCTACACCTTC. Amino acids: CASSFRGKEGYTF.

The rearrangement links TRBV5-6 to TRBJ1-4, with 8 bases lining up with TRBD1. The V gene's germline CDR1 is SGHDT and CDR2 YYEEEE. V trimming: 4 bases; J trimming: 3 bases; junction bases outside the gene matches: 5. The CDR3 consists of 15 residues. The CDR3 DNA is TGTGCCAGCAGCGAGCAGGGGGCAGCTAATGAAAAACTGTTTTTT. Protein sequence: CASSEQGAANEKLFF.

V is TRBV2 and J is TRBJ2-3, with D perhaps matching TRBD2 (6 bases). Per germline, CDR1 SNHLY and CDR2 FYNNEI. V lost 6 bases and J 2 bases, leaving 15 bases between the germline ends. This CDR3 comprises 15 residues. For the CDR3, the DNA is TGTGCCAGCAGCCGTAGCGGTATGGCCACAGATACGCAGTATTTT. Its translation: CASSRSGMATDTQYF. Full variable domain (missing parts from reference TRBV2 and TRBJ2-3): EPEVTQTPSHQVTQMGQEVILRCVPISNHLYFYWYRQILGQKVEFLVSFYNNEISEKSEIFDDQFSVERPDGSNFTLKIRSTKLEDSAMYFCASSRSGMATDTQYFGPGTRLTVL.

This chain connects TRBV28 to TRBJ1-1, with D uncertain. Trimming removed 1 base at V and 1 base at J, with 7 bases between. The germline V gene has CDR1 MDHEN and CDR2 SYDVKM. The CDR3 has 14 residues. In nucleotides, the CDR3 is TGTGCCAGCAGTTTATTCTCGGGGAACACTGAAGCTTTCTTT. Its translation: CASSLFSGNTEAFF.

The rearrangement links TRBV6-1 to TRBJ2-7; tentatively, D is TRBD1 (6 bases). This CDR3 comprises 14 residues. V was pared by 7 bases and J by 2 bases, with 15 bases between. Germline-derived CDR1 and CDR2 are MNHNS and SASEGT. DNA of the CDR3: TGTGCCAGCACCACCGGAAGGGGGACCTACGAGCAGTACTTC. It translates to CASTTGRGTYEQYF.

V and J are TRBV5-1 and TRBJ2-1, with 7 positions matching TRBD1. Germline-derived CDR1 and CDR2 are SGHRS and YFSETQ. The CDR3 spans 15 residues. Trimming took 6 bases from V and 8 from J; bases not matched to a gene: 14. The CDR3 coding sequence is TGCGCCAGCAACAGGGGAAGTTATGGGATCGATGAGCAGTTCTTC. This encodes CASNRGSYGIDEQFF.

The table lists this clone with a count of one. The J gene is TRBJ2-3, the V gene TRBV29-1, with D unresolved. The CDR3 length is 14 residues. CDR1 is SQVTM, CDR2 ANQGSEA, per germline. V was shortened by 5 bases and J by 0 bases, with 12 bases between the two germline ends. The CDR3 loop reads CSVLPVSSTDTQYF. DNA for the CDR3: TGCAGCGTTCTCCCAGTCTCCAGCACAGATACGCAGTATTTT.

The gene calls are TRBV2 and TRBJ2-7; 8 nucleotides line up with TRBD1. Germline loops: CDR1 SNHLY, CDR2 FYNNEI. The CDR3 sequence is 15 residues long. V was clipped by 5 bases and J by 4 bases; unmatched bases: 10. CDR3 residues: CASSPGQGWGYEQYF. The CDR3 coding sequence is TGTGCCAGCAGTCCCGGACAGGGTTGGGGATACGAGCAGTACTTC.